Listed below are T cell receptor beta chains from one sample, sequenced in a study of blood T cell repertoires in COVID-19. Generated by immunoSEQ multiplex PCR, the TCRdb table keeps only in-frame clones and is missing some. The table includes about 59,000 clones, roughly nine tenths detected once. Material for sequencing was peripheral blood. The source of these receptors is a man aged 80 or over in a cohort sampled during active COVID-19. CDR3s include the opening cysteine and the closing phenylalanine or tryptophan. The D gene is left open where the match is weak. A clone size is listed for some rows: how often the clone was seen (once, few, many), or a class if it is expanded.

j_call d_call v_call clone_size cdr3_nt cdr3_aa
TRBJ2-1 TRBD2 TRBV12-5 few TGTGCTAGTGGTCCAACGACTAGCGGGACAGTCTACAATGAGCAGTTCTTC CASGPTTSGTVYNEQFF
TRBJ2-3 TRBD2 TRBV5-1 - TGCGCCAGCAGCTTAGCGGGAAAAAGCACAGATACGCAGTATTTT CASSLAGKSTDTQYF
TRBJ2-5 - TRBV3-1/TRBV3-2 - TGTGCCAGCAGCCGAAGGGGTGAGACCCAGTACTTC CASSRRGETQYF
TRBJ1-1 - TRBV9 - TGTGCCAGCAGCGTAGGGTCAGGAACTGAAGCTTTCTTT CASSVGSGTEAFF
TRBJ2-1 - TRBV11-3 - TGTGCCAGCAGCTTGGGTCGAGGGAGGGAGCAGTTCTTC CASSLGRGREQFF
TRBJ1-1 - TRBV3-1/TRBV3-2 - TGTGCCAGCAGCCAGCAGGGGATCACTGAAGCTTTCTTT CASSQQGITEAFF
TRBJ2-1 - TRBV6-5 - TGTGCCAGCAGTTACAGGGGCAAGGGGGGGTACAATGAGCAGTTCTTC CASSYRGKGGYNEQFF
TRBJ1-6 - TRBV6-5 once TGTGCCAGCAGTAGAGCAATGGGCGATTCACCCCTCCACTTT CASSRAMGDSPLHF
TRBJ2-7 TRBD2 TRBV12-3/TRBV12-4 - TGTGCCAGCGGGGAGGGTGGTTACGAGCAGTACTTC CASGEGGYEQYF
TRBJ1-5 - TRBV5-4 - TGTGCCAGCAGCTTGGATCCCCGTAGCAATCAGCCCCAGCATTTT CASSLDPRSNQPQHF
TRBJ1-5 - TRBV27 - TGTGCCAGCAGTTTAAACACAGGTCCCCATCAGCCCCAGCATTTT CASSLNTGPHQPQHF
TRBJ2-2 TRBD2 TRBV30 once TGTGCCTGGAGGCGGGGTCCTAGCGGCACCGGGGAGCTGTTTTTT CAWRRGPSGTGELFF
TRBJ1-1 - TRBV3-1/TRBV3-2 - TGTGCCAGCAGCCAAGGAGGGAACACTGAAGCTTTCTTT CASSQGGNTEAFF
TRBJ1-2 - TRBV29-1 - TGCAGCGTTGACGCGGCAGGGGTAGGCTACACCTTC CSVDAAGVGYTF
TRBJ2-2 - TRBV27 - TGTGCCAGCACCCGGCAGGATCCCGGGGAGCTGTTTTTT CASTRQDPGELFF
TRBJ1-4 - TRBV7-9 - TGTGCCAGCAGCTACCCTCCGAGGGGGGGTGAAAAACTGTTTTTT CASSYPPRGGEKLFF
TRBJ2-1 - TRBV6-6 - TGTGCCAGCAGTTACTCTGCGACTTACTACAATGAGCAGTTCTTC CASSYSATYYNEQFF
TRBJ1-5 TRBD1 TRBV7-8 - TGTGCCAGCAGCAAAGACAGGGGCCCCTCTCAGCCCCAGCATTTT CASSKDRGPSQPQHF
TRBJ1-1 TRBD1 TRBV5-1 once TGCGCCAGCAGCTTGGTTCTCGTGACAGGGGGCTCGGACACTGAAGCTTTCTTT CASSLVLVTGGSDTEAFF
TRBJ2-5 - TRBV5-4 - TGTGCCAGCAGCAGAGGTCCTCTGCGAGGGCAAGAGACCCAGTACTTC CASSRGPLRGQETQYF
TRBJ2-7 TRBD2 TRBV11-2 - TGTGCCAGCAGCTTAGCGGGGTCTAGCGGGAGGGCCAGCGAGCAGTACTTC CASSLAGSSGRASEQYF
TRBJ1-4 TRBD1 TRBV4-3 few TGCGCCAGCAGCCAAGATATCGAACAGGGGGGTAGGCAAAAACTGTTTTTT CASSQDIEQGGRQKLFF
TRBJ1-2 TRBD1 TRBV30 - TGTGCCTGGATTCCGGGACAGGGATTCTATGGCTACACCTTC CAWIPGQGFYGYTF
TRBJ2-7 - TRBV30 - TGTGCCTGGAGTGTAGCCGTTCCCGAGCAGTACTTC CAWSVAVPEQYF
TRBJ2-1 TRBD2 TRBV14 - TGTGCCAGCAGCCTAAAAGCTCTAGCGGGAGGACTGAATGAGCAGTTCTTC CASSLKALAGGLNEQFF
TRBJ2-2 TRBD2 TRBV18 - TGTGCCAGCTCACCATCGGCTAGCGGGATAGGCGGGGAGCTGTTTTTT CASSPSASGIGGELFF
TRBJ1-4 - TRBV19 - TGTGCCAGTAGGGATGGGCGGCAGGGCAGTGAAAAACTGTTTTTT CASRDGRQGSEKLFF
TRBJ2-6 - TRBV7-9 once TGTGCCAGCAGCTTTCAGATCTCTGGGGCCAACGTCCTGACTTTC CASSFQISGANVLTF
TRBJ1-4 TRBD1 TRBV3-1/TRBV3-2 - TGTGCCAGCAGCCACGCCGGGACAGGGGATGAAAAACTGTTTTTT CASSHAGTGDEKLFF